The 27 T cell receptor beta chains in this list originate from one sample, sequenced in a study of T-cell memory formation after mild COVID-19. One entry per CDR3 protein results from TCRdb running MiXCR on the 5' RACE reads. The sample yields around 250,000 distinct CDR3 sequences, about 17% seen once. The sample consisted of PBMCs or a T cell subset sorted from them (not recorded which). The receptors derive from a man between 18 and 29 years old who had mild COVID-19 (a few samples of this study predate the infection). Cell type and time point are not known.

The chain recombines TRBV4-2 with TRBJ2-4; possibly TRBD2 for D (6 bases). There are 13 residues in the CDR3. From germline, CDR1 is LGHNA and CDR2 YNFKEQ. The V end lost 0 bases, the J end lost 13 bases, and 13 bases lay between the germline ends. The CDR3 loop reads CASSQEEGILQYF. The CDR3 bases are TGTGCCAGCAGCCAAGAGGAGGGCATCCTGCAGTACTTC.

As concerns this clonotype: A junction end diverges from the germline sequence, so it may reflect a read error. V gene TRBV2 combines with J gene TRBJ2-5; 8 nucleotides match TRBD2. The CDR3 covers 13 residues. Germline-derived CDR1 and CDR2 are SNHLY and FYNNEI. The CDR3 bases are TGTGCCAGCTGTGCCGGACTAGCCGCCTCTTGCGGCTTC. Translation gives CASCAGLAASCGF.

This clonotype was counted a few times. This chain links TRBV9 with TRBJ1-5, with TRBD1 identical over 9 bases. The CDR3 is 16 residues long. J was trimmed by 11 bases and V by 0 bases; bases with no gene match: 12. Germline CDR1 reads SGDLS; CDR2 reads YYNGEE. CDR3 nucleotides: TGTGCCAGCAGCGTAGGGGTACAGGGGGCTTCAGAGACCCAGCATTTT. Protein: CASSVGVQGASETQHF.

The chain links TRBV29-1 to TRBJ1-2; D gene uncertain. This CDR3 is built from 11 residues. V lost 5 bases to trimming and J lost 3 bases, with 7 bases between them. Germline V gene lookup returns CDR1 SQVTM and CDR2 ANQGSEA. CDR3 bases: TGCAGCGTTATTGGAGACTATGGCTACACCTTC. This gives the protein CSVIGDYGYTF.

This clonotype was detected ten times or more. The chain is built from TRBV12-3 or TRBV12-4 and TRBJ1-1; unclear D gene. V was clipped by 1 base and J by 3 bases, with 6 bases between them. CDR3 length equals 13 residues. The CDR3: CASSLVGYTEAFF. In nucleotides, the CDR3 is TGTGCCAGCAGTTTAGTTGGGTACACTGAAGCTTTCTTT.

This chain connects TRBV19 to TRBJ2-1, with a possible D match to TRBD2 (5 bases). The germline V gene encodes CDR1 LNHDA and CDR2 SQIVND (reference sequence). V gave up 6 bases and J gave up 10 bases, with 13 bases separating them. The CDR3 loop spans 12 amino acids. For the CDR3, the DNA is TGTGCCAGTAGGACGACGGGAAGCGAGCAGTTCTTC. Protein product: CASRTTGSEQFF.

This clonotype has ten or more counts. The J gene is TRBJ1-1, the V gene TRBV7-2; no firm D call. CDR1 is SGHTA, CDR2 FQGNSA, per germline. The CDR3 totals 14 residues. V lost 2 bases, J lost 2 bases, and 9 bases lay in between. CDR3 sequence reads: CASSLHSTNTEAFF. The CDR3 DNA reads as TGTGCCAGCAGCTTACACAGCACCAACACTGAAGCTTTCTTT.

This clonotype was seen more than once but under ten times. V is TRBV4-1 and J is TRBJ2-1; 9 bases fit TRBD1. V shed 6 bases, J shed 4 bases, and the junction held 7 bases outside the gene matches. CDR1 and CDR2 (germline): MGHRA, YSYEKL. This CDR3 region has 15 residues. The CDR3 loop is CASRAGTGRYNEQFF. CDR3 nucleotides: TGCGCCAGCAGGGCTGGGACAGGGAGGTACAATGAGCAGTTCTTC.

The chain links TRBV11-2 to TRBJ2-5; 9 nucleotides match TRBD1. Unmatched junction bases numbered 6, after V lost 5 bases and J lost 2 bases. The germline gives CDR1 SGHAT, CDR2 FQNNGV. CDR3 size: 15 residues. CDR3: CASSPGQGLQETQYF. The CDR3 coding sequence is TGTGCCAGCAGCCCGGGACAGGGATTACAAGAGACCCAGTACTTC.

The DNA for the CDR3 is TGTGCCAGCTCACCACCGGGACAGACCTACGAGCAGTACGTC. This encodes CASSPPGQTYEQYV. This chain connects TRBV18 to TRBJ2-7, with 7 bases fitting TRBD1. This CDR3 region has 14 residues. Germline V gene sequence: CDR1 KGHSH, CDR2 LQKENI. Trimming removed 0 bases from V and 2 bases from J; junction bases left unmatched: 1.

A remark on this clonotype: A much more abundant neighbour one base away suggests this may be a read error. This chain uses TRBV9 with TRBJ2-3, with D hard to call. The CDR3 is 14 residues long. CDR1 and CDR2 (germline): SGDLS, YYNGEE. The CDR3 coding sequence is TGTGCCAGCAGCACGTCTACCCATACAGATACGCAGTGTTTT. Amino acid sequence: CASSTSTHTDTQCF.

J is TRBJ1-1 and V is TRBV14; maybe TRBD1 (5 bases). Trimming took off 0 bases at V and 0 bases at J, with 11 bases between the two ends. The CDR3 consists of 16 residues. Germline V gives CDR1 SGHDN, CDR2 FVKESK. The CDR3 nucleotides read TGTGCCAGCAGCCAAGACCCAGGGACCATGAACACTGAAGCTTTCTTT. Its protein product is CASSQDPGTMNTEAFF.

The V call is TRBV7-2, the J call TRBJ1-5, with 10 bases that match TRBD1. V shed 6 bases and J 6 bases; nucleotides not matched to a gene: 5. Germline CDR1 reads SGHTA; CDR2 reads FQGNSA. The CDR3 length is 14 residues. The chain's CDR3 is CASSSGTGVQPQHF. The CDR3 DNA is TGTGCCAGCAGTTCCGGGACAGGGGTTCAGCCCCAGCATTTT.

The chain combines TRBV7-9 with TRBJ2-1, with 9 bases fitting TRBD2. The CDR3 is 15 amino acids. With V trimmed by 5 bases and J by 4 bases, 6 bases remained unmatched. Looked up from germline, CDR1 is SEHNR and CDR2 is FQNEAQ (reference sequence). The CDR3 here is CASSKLAGPYNEQFF. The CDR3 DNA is TGTGCCAGCAGCAAACTAGCGGGTCCTTACAATGAGCAGTTCTTC.

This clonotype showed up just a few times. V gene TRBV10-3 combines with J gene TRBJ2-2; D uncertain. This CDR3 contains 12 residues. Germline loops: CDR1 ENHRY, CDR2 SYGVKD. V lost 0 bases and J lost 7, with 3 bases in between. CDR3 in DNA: TGTGCCATCAGTGAGTCGAGCGGGGAGCTGTTTTTT. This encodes CAISESSGELFF.

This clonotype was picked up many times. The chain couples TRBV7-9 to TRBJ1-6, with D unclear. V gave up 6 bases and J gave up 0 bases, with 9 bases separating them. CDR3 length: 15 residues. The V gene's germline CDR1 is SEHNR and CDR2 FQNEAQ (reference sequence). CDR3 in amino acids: CASSTLGSYNSPLHF. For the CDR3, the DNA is TGTGCCAGCAGTACTCTTGGCTCCTATAATTCACCCCTCCACTTT.

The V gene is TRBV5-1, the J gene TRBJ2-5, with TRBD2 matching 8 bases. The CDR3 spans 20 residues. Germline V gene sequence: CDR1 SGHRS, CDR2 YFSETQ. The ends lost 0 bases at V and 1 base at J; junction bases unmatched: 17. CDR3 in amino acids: CASSLVFGSGGPVPQETQYF. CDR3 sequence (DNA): TGCGCCAGCAGCTTGGTATTTGGGAGCGGGGGCCCCGTACCCCAAGAGACCCAGTACTTC.

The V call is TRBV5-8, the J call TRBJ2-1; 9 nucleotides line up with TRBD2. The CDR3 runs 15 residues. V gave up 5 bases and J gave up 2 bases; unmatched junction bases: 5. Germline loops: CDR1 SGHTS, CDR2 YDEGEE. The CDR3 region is CASRSRGGAYNEQFF. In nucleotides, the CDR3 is TGTGCCAGCAGATCGCGGGGGGGAGCCTACAATGAGCAGTTCTTC.

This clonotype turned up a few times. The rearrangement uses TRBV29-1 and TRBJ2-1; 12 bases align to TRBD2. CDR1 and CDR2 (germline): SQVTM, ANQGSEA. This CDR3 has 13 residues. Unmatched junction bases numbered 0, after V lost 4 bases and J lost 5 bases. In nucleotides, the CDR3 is TGCAGCGTTGCTAGCGGGGGGGACAATGAGCAGTTCTTC. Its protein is CSVASGGDNEQFF.

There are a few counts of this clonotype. The CDR3 loop is CASSQDPSSYEQYF. The CDR3 region has the DNA TGTGCCAGCAGCCAAGATCCCTCCAGCTACGAGCAGTACTTC. This chain links TRBV14 with TRBJ2-7; D is ambiguous. With 0 bases removed from V and 3 bases from J, the gap between germline ends came to 9 bases. There are 14 residues in the CDR3. Germline CDR1 SGHDN, CDR2 FVKESK. Variable domain in full (rest from reference TRBV14 and TRBJ2-7): EAGVTQFPSHSVIEKGQTVTLRCDPISGHDNLYWYRRVMGKEIKFLLHFVKESKQDESGMPNNRFLAERTGGTYSTLKVQPAELEDSGVYFCASSQDPSSYEQYFGPGTRLTVT.

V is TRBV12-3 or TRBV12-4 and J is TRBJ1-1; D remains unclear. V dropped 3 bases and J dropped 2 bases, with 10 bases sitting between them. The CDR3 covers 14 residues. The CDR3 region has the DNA TGTGCCAGCAGTTTCTCTATCGGTAACACTGAAGCTTTCTTT. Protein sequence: CASSFSIGNTEAFF.

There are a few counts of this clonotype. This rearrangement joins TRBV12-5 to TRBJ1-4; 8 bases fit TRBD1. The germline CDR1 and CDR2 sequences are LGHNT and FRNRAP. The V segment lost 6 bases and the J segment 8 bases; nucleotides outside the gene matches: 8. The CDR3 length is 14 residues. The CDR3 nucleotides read TGTGCTAGTGGGGAACAGGGGGTTGGCGAAAAACTGTTTTTT. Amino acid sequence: CASGEQGVGEKLFF.

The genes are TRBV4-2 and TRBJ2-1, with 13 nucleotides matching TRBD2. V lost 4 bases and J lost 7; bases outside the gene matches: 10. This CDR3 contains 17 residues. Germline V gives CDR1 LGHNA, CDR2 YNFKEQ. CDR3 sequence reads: CASSRASGTSGVNEQFF. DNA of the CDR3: TGTGCCAGCAGCCGAGCCAGCGGGACTAGCGGGGTGAATGAGCAGTTCTTC.

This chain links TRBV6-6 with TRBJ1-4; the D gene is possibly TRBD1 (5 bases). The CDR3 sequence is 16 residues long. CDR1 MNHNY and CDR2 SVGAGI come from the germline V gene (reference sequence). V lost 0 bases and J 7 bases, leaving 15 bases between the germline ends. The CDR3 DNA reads TGTGCCAGCAGTTACTCGAGAGGGGTCGGGGGTGAAAAACTGTTTTTT. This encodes CASSYSRGVGGEKLFF.

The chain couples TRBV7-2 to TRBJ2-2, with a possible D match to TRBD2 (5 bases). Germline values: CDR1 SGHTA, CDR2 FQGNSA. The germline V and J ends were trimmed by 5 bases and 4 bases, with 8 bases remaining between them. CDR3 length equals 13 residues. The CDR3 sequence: CASSHGVTGELFF. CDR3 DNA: TGTGCCAGCAGCCACGGGGTCACCGGGGAGCTGTTTTTT.

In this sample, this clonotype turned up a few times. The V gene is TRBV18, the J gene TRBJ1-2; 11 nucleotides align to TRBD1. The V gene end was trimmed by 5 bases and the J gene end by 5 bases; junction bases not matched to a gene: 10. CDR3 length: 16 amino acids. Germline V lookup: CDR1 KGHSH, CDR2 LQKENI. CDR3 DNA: TGTGCCAGCTCAACCGGACAGGGGGCGGAAGGATATGGCTACACCTTC. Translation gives CASSTGQGAEGYGYTF.

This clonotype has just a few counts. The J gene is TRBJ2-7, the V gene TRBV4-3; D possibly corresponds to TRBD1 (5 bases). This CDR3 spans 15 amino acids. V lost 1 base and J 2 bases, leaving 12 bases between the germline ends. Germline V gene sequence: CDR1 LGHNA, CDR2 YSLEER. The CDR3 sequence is CASSQALTDPYEQYF. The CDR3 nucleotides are TGCGCCAGCAGCCAAGCCCTGACAGACCCCTACGAGCAGTACTTC.